Shown below are 31 T cell receptor beta chains from a single sample sequenced in a study of cytomegalovirus exposure and HLA in healthy donors. With 60 Vbeta and 13 Jbeta primers, the PCR was carried out. The table came from immunoSEQ multiplex PCR; TCRdb's copy has only in-frame clones and leaves some out. The data show 200,000 or so clones, around 83% seen once. Sample: PBMCs. The receptors here all came from a woman in her thirties or forties in good health and CMV-seronegative.

The chain carries TRBV21-1 and TRBJ1-1; TRBD1, as called in the table, went unchecked against the DNA. TRBV21-1 is flagged as a pseudogene. The CDR3 consists of 16 residues. The CDR3 DNA reads as TGTGCCAGCAGCAAAAGCCTCCGGGACATAAGCACTGAAGCTTTCTTT. Its translation: CASSKSLRDISTEAFF.

The count of this clone is one. V gene TRBV5-6 combines with J gene TRBJ1-1; D remains unclear. The germline V gene has CDR1 SGHDT and CDR2 YYEEEE. The ends were cut back, 6 bases at V and 0 bases at J, with 9 bases in the middle. The CDR3 runs 13 residues. The CDR3 is CASTRGMNTEAFF. In DNA, the CDR3 is TGTGCCAGCACTCGGGGTATGAACACTGAAGCTTTCTTT.

Concerning this clone itself: Mismatch with germline at one junction end may stem from a read error. The sample carries other DNA sequences with the same CDR3. V gene TRBV29-1 combines with J gene TRBJ1-2; D not certain. Germline V CDR1 and CDR2: SQVTM, ANQGSEA. This CDR3 has 14 residues. The CDR3 DNA follows: TGCAGCGTTGTGTCCGGGAGTGGAGGCTATGGTTACACCTTC. Translating gives CSVVSGSGGYGYTF.

As DNA, the CDR3 is TGCGCCAGCAGCCAAGGGGTCACGACTCCCGACGAGCAGTACTTC. Protein product: CASSQGVTTPDEQYF. This rearrangement joins TRBV4-1 to TRBJ2-7; D not resolved. The V end lost 1 base, the J end lost 5 bases, and 15 bases lay between the germline ends. This CDR3 has 15 amino acids. Germline lookup yields CDR1 MGHRA and CDR2 YSYEKL.

The J gene is TRBJ2-3, the V gene TRBV7-6; 8 bases map to TRBD2. This CDR3 has 17 residues. Per the germline V gene, CDR1 is SGHVS and CDR2 is FNYEAQ. Germline trimming cut 3 bases from V and 2 bases from J; bases unmatched to any gene: 10. Here the CDR3 reads CASSFAGGGRSTDTQYF. DNA for the CDR3: TGTGCCAGCAGCTTCGCCGGGGGGGGCCGCTCCACAGATACGCAGTATTTT.

The rearrangement links TRBV19 to TRBJ1-3; D might be TRBD1 (5 bases). The CDR3 covers 17 residues. Germline V gene sequence: CDR1 LNHDA, CDR2 SQIVND (reference sequence). V gave up 7 bases and J gave up 0 bases, with 19 bases separating them. The CDR3 sequence is CASTLAGTPFSGNTIYF. The CDR3 coding sequence is TGTGCCAGTACCTTAGCCGGGACTCCTTTCTCTGGAAACACCATATATTTT.

The chain carries TRBV28 and TRBJ2-1; 7 bases fit TRBD1. This CDR3 is built from 13 residues. J lost 7 bases, V lost 4 bases, and 4 bases had no gene match. Germline CDR1 reads MDHEN; CDR2 reads SYDVKM. In nucleotides, the CDR3 is TGTGCCAGCAGTTCTCACAGGGGAAATGAGCAGTTCTTC. It yields the protein CASSSHRGNEQFF.

V usage is TRBV2 and J usage is TRBJ2-7; 10 nucleotides line up with TRBD2. This CDR3 contains 15 residues. Germline trimming cut 7 bases from V and 6 bases from J; bases unmatched to any gene: 12. Germline V lookup: CDR1 SNHLY, CDR2 FYNNEI. CDR3 nucleotide sequence: TGTGCCAGCATATCGGGGTCTAGCGGGAGAAGCGAGCAGTACTTC. This encodes CASISGSSGRSEQYF.

This chain joins TRBV2 and TRBJ2-1, with TRBD2 identical over 9 bases. With V trimmed by 5 bases and J by 4 bases, 15 bases remained unmatched. Germline loops: CDR1 SNHLY, CDR2 FYNNEI. CDR3 length: 18 residues. For the CDR3, the DNA is TGTGCCAGCAGTACACACTCGGGACTAGCCATAGAGTACAATGAGCAGTTCTTC. Translation gives CASSTHSGLAIEYNEQFF.

V is TRBV5-1 and J is TRBJ2-7, with a tentative D call TRBD2 (7 bases). CDR1 and CDR2 from the germline V gene are SGHRS and YFSETQ. The CDR3 totals 13 residues. Trimming left V 7 bases short and J 6 bases short, with 17 bases between. CDR3 nucleotide sequence: TGCGCCAGCGGACTCGGGGGGCGCGGCGAGCAGTACTTC. The encoded protein is CASGLGGRGEQYF.

This clone was seen just once. The rearrangement joins TRBV10-1 to TRBJ2-7; 8 bases fit TRBD2. Looked up from germline, CDR1 is WNHNN and CDR2 is SYGVQD (reference sequence). V trimming: 0 bases; J trimming: 2 bases; junction bases outside the gene matches: 0. The CDR3 runs 14 residues. The CDR3 here is CASSESSGAYEQYF. The CDR3 coding sequence is TGCGCCAGCAGTGAGTCTAGCGGGGCCTACGAGCAGTACTTC.

The V call is TRBV7-9, the J call TRBJ2-7; 10 nucleotides align to TRBD1. Trimming removed 4 bases from V and 5 bases from J; junction bases left unmatched: 8. CDR1 is SEHNR, CDR2 FQNEAQ, per germline (reference sequence). The CDR3 loop spans 15 amino acids. The CDR3 DNA follows: TGTGCCAGCAGCTACCCGGACAGGGGGGATCACGAGCAGTACTTC. Its translation: CASSYPDRGDHEQYF. Filled out from reference TRBV7-9 and TRBJ2-7, the complete variable domain reads DTGVSQNPRHKITKRGQNVTFRCDPISEHNRLYWYRQTLGQGPEFLTYFQNEAQLEKSRLLSDRFSAERPKGSFSTLEIQRTEQGDSAMYLCASSYPDRGDHEQYFGPGTRLTVT.

About this clone itself: The junction departs from the called germline gene at one end, perhaps through a read error. The V gene is TRBV7-2, the J gene TRBJ2-2, with 10 bases that match TRBD2. Germline V gene sequence: CDR1 SGHTA, CDR2 FQGNSA. The CDR3 spans 15 residues. The CDR3 sequence: CASSVAGGRAGELFF. As DNA, the CDR3 is TGTGCCAGCAGCGTAGCGGGAGGCAGGGCCGGGGAGCTGTTTTTT. Full variable domain (outside the CDR3, taken from reference TRBV7-2 and TRBJ2-2): GAGVSQSPSNKVTEKGKDVELRCDPISGHTALYWYRQSLGQGLEFLIYFQGNSAPDKSGLPSDRFSAERTGGSVSTLTIQRTQQEDSAVYLCASSVAGGRAGELFFGEGSRLTVL.

This clone appeared a single time. For the CDR3, the DNA is TGTGCCAGCCGAATATACAGGAGCTATGGCTACACCTTC. Translation: CASRIYRSYGYTF. The V and J genes are TRBV28 and TRBJ1-2; the D gene is possibly TRBD1 (5 bases). V was shortened by 8 bases and J by 4 bases, with 14 bases between the two germline ends. The CDR3 runs to 13 residues. Germline loops: CDR1 MDHEN, CDR2 SYDVKM.

This chain uses TRBV5-6 with TRBJ2-6; a weak D match, TRBD2 (5 bases). Germline-derived CDR1 and CDR2 are SGHDT and YYEEEE. V shed 2 bases and J shed 0 bases, with 6 bases lying between them. The length of the CDR3 is 15 residues. The DNA of the CDR3 is TGTGCCAGCAGCTTTCGGGGCTCTGGGGCCAACGTCCTGACTTTC. Translated: CASSFRGSGANVLTF.

This clone was seen a handful of times. J is TRBJ1-4 and V is TRBV30, with D hard to call. The germline gives CDR1 GTSNPN, CDR2 SVGIG (reference sequence). CDR3 length: 12 residues. Trimming left V 8 bases short and J 6 bases short, with 13 bases between. Written as DNA, the CDR3 is TGTGCCGGTTGGGCTCATCATGAAAAACTGTTTTTT. It codes for CAGWAHHEKLFF.

This clone was detected only a few times. The chain recombines TRBV19 with TRBJ2-2; D may be TRBD1 (6 bases). The CDR3 is made up of 12 amino acids. Looked up from germline, CDR1 is LNHDA and CDR2 is SQIVND (reference sequence). The V end lost 6 bases, the J end lost 7 bases, and 9 bases lay between the germline ends. The CDR3 here is CASRKGVGELFF. CDR3 coding DNA: TGTGCCAGTAGGAAGGGGGTCGGGGAGCTGTTTTTT.

This clone appeared once. This chain uses TRBV14 with TRBJ2-5; 8 bases align to TRBD1. CDR3 length equals 14 residues. The ends lost 3 bases at V and 5 bases at J; junction bases unmatched: 5. Germline V gene lookup returns CDR1 SGHDN and CDR2 FVKESK. CDR3 nucleotides: TGTGCCAGCAGCCACGGGACAGGCAGCGAGACCCAGTACTTC. This sequence encodes CASSHGTGSETQYF.

The chain has TRBV27 and TRBJ2-1; tentative D call: TRBD2 (5 bases). The CDR3 covers 16 residues. Deletions cut 1 base from V and 6 bases from J, with 16 bases between. Germline V lookup: CDR1 MNHEY, CDR2 SMNVEV (reference sequence). This CDR3 is CASSLYASASLNEQFF. Written as DNA, the CDR3 is TGTGCCAGCAGTTTATACGCGAGTGCTAGCCTCAATGAGCAGTTCTTC.

In its sample, this clone was seen once. The V call is TRBV4-2, the J call TRBJ2-7, with D maybe TRBD1 (6 bases). Germline assignment: CDR1 LGHNA and CDR2 YNFKEQ. The CDR3 runs to 14 residues. V shed 0 bases and J shed 6 bases, with 12 bases lying between them. This CDR3 reads CASSQEGTNREQYF. The CDR3 DNA is TGTGCCAGCAGCCAAGAGGGGACAAATCGCGAGCAGTACTTC.

This chain joins TRBV5-1 and TRBJ2-2, with a tentative D call TRBD2 (5 bases). Between the trimmed V and J ends, which lost 0 bases and 4 bases, there was a span of 10 bases. Germline loops: CDR1 SGHRS, CDR2 YFSETQ. The CDR3 is 15 residues long. CDR3 sequence reads: CASSLASLTTGELFF. The CDR3 DNA sequence: TGCGCCAGCAGCTTGGCTAGCTTGACCACCGGGGAGCTGTTTTTT.

This clone was seen just once. V and J are TRBV6-5 and TRBJ2-1, with D maybe TRBD1 (6 bases). The CDR3 sequence is 16 residues long. Germline loops: CDR1 MNHEY, CDR2 SVGAGI. Trimming cost V 2 bases and J 4 bases, with 15 bases left between them. The CDR3 coding sequence is TGTGCCAGCAGTTACGGTAAAGGGGGAGCTTACAATGAGCAGTTCTTC. Amino acid sequence: CASSYGKGGAYNEQFF.

This chain joins TRBV6-5 and TRBJ1-1, with 7 bases lining up with TRBD1. This CDR3 contains 15 residues. The ends lost 8 bases at V and 7 bases at J; junction bases unmatched: 16. The germline V gene encodes CDR1 MNHEY and CDR2 SVGAGI. CDR3 sequence (DNA): TGTGCCAGCCGCCTCTTCTACAGGGGCGAGAGTGAAGCTTTCTTT. Translating gives CASRLFYRGESEAFF.

The CDR3 here is CASRRETGNEQYF. The CDR3 nucleotides read TGTGCCAGCAGGAGGGAGACAGGGAACGAGCAGTACTTC. The J gene is TRBJ2-5, the V gene TRBV2; 7 nucleotides line up with TRBD1. The end of the DNA is better explained by TRBJ2-7, so the J call may be wrong. The CDR3 covers 13 residues. CDR1 and CDR2 (germline): SNHLY, FYNNEI.

In its sample, this clone was seen a few times. The rearrangement uses TRBV15 and TRBJ1-1; D uncertain. The CDR3 has 14 amino acids. Germline V gene lookup returns CDR1 LNHNV and CDR2 YYDKDF (reference sequence). Trimming pared 5 bases from V and 2 bases from J, leaving 12 bases between. In DNA, the CDR3 is TGTGCCACCAGCCCCGGCGGGTTAAACACTGAAGCTTTCTTT. Its translation: CATSPGGLNTEAFF.

The J gene is TRBJ1-4, the V gene TRBV6-4, with D maybe TRBD1 (5 bases). The V gene's germline CDR1 is MRHNA and CDR2 SNTAGT. The V end lost 3 bases, the J end lost 1 base, and 9 bases lay between the germline ends. This CDR3 is 15 amino acids long. CDR3 in DNA: TGTGCCAGCAGTGAGGGACTAGGAACTAATGAAAAACTGTTTTTT. This gives the protein CASSEGLGTNEKLFF.

The V gene is TRBV10-3, the J gene TRBJ1-1; 9 bases align to TRBD1. V lost 2 bases to trimming and J lost 6 bases; unmatched junction nucleotides: 7. Looked up from germline, CDR1 is ENHRY and CDR2 is SYGVKD. The CDR3 has 15 residues. The CDR3 spells CAISEGDRGLAEAFF. For the CDR3, the DNA is TGTGCCATCAGTGAGGGCGACAGGGGGTTGGCTGAAGCTTTCTTT.

This clone was counted between two and nine times. This chain links TRBV29-1 with TRBJ2-1, with D possibly TRBD2 on 6 matching bases. The CDR3 extends over 17 amino acids. Trimming stripped 7 bases from V and 2 bases from J, with 24 bases between. Germline CDR1 reads SQVTM; CDR2 reads ANQGSEA. The CDR3 region has the DNA TGCAGCGCATCCTTGCGGGACGGCGGTAAAGCCTACAATGAGCAGTTCTTC. It yields the protein CSASLRDGGKAYNEQFF.

This clone occurred once. This chain uses TRBV7-3 with TRBJ2-1; 9 nucleotides line up with TRBD1. The CDR3 loop spans 14 amino acids. The junction had 7 bases not matched to a gene; V was cut back by 5 bases and J by 8 bases. From germline, CDR1 is SGHTA and CDR2 FQGTGA. CDR3 DNA: TGTGCCAGCAGCGAGGGACAGGGAGTTGATGAGCAGTTCTTC. Amino acids: CASSEGQGVDEQFF. The variable domain in full, completed from reference TRBV7-3 and TRBJ2-1, reads GAGVSQTPSNKVTEKGKYVELRCDPISGHTALYWYRQSLGQGPEFLIYFQGTGAADDSGLPNDRFFAVRPEGSVSTLKIQRTERGDSAVYLCASSEGQGVDEQFFGPGTRLTVL.

The chain is built from TRBV6-6 and TRBJ2-7; D possibly corresponds to TRBD2 (5 bases). The CDR3 has 14 residues. Trimming removed 0 bases from V and 5 bases from J, with 11 bases in between. Germline lookup yields CDR1 MNHNY and CDR2 SVGAGI (reference sequence). CDR3 nucleotide sequence: TGTGCCAGCAGTTACTCGAATCGGGGTCACGAGCAGTACTTC. Residues: CASSYSNRGHEQYF.

The genes are TRBV28 and TRBJ1-1, with 7 bases that match TRBD1. V lost 6 bases, J lost 4 bases, and 5 bases stayed unmatched. Germline V gives CDR1 MDHEN, CDR2 SYDVKM. The length of the CDR3 is 13 residues. The CDR3 reads CASSRDSPTEAFF. CDR3 nucleotide sequence: TGTGCCAGCAGCCGGGACAGCCCCACTGAAGCTTTCTTT. Using reference TRBV28 and TRBJ1-1 for the parts outside the CDR3, the full variable domain is DVKVTQSSRYLVKRTGEKVFLECVQDMDHENMFWYRQDPGLGLRLIYFSYDVKMKEKGDIPEGYSVSREKKERFSLILESASTNQTSMYLCASSRDSPTEAFFGQGTRLTVV.